One and the same sample provided the 5 T cell receptor beta chains below, sequenced in a study of metastatic and nonmetastatic thyroid tumors. Each patient came to thyroid surgery without any prior treatment (of any kind). TCRdb re-called the PCR reads via MiXCR. The sample gives 30,000 to 35,000 clones, 16% of which show up once; 3.4% is in the top ten. Sequences were obtained from blood. Receptors were obtained from a female donor with papillary thyroid cancer or a benign thyroid nodule (not recorded which). Some clones in this sample may be carry-over from other donors' samples.

Ten or more counts support this clone. Likely a read error: the CDR3 ends without its conserved phenylalanine or tryptophan. The V call is TRBV7-8, the J call TRBJ2-7; D possibly uses TRBD1 or TRBD2 (7 bases each). The CDR3 totals 16 residues. Germline V gene sequence: CDR1 SGHVS, CDR2 FQNEAQ. With 4 bases removed from V and 2 bases from J, the gap between germline ends came to 18 bases. For the CDR3, the DNA is TGTGCCAGCAGCTCAAATCCCAGGGGGGGGGCCTACGAGCAGTACCTC. It yields the protein CASSSNPRGGAYEQYL.

This clone was observed at least ten times. The chain links TRBV27 to TRBJ2-7; possible D gene TRBD2, 5 bases. CDR3 length: 11 residues. In germline, CDR1 is MNHEY, CDR2 SMNVEV (reference sequence). V was clipped by 3 bases and J by 11 bases, with 11 bases between them. The CDR3 DNA sequence: TGTGCCAGCAGTTTCGGGGTGAGGGAGTACTTC. Protein product: CASSFGVREYF.

The table lists this clone with many counts. The gene calls are TRBV28 and TRBJ2-1, with D tentatively TRBD2 (6 bases). Germline assignment: CDR1 MDHEN and CDR2 SYDVKM. The CDR3 loop spans 15 amino acids. V dropped 6 bases and J dropped 2 bases, with 14 bases sitting between them. CDR3 nucleotides: TGTGCCAGCAGAACGATAGCGGATGCCTACAATGAGCAGTTCTTC. It translates to CASRTIADAYNEQFF.

This clone came up many times. V and J are TRBV7-6 and TRBJ1-1; no reliable D call. V was trimmed by 5 bases and J by 3 bases, leaving 10 bases between them. Looked up from germline, CDR1 is SGHVS and CDR2 is FNYEAQ. The CDR3 is 13 amino acids. The CDR3 region has the DNA TGTGCCAGCAGCCACCGGCGGGACACTGAAGCTTTCTTT. Its protein product is CASSHRRDTEAFF. The entire variable domain, with the rest obtained from reference TRBV7-6 and TRBJ1-1, is as follows: GAGVSQSPRYKVTKRGQDVALRCDPISGHVSLYWYRQALGQGPEFLTYFNYEAQQDKSGLPNDRFSAERPEGSISTLTIQRTEQRDSAMYRCASSHRRDTEAFFGQGTRLTVV.

This clone came up many times. With a much larger clone just one base away, this may be a read error. Other DNA sequences in the same sample also yield this CDR3. The rearrangement links TRBV6-5 to TRBJ2-1; D might be TRBD1 (5 bases). The CDR3 has 16 amino acids. Germline-derived CDR1 and CDR2 are MNHEY and SVGAGI. The CDR3 bases are TGTGCCAGCAGTTCTCCCGCGTGGGGCGCCTACAATGAGCAGCTCTTC. Translation gives CASSSPAWGAYNEQLF.